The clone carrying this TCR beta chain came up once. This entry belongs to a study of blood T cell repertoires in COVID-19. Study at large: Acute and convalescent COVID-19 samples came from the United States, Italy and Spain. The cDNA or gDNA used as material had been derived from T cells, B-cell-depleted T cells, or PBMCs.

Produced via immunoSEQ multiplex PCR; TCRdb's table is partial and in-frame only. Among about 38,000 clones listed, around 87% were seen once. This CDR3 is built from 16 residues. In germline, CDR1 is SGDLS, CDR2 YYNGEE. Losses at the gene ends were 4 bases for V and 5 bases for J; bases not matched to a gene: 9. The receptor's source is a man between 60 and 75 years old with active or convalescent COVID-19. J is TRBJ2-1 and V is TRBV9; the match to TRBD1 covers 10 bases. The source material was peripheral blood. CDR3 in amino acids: CASSPEAGTGDNEQFF. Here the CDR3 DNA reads TGTGCCAGCAGCCCGGAGGCGGGGACAGGGGACAATGAGCAGTTCTTC.